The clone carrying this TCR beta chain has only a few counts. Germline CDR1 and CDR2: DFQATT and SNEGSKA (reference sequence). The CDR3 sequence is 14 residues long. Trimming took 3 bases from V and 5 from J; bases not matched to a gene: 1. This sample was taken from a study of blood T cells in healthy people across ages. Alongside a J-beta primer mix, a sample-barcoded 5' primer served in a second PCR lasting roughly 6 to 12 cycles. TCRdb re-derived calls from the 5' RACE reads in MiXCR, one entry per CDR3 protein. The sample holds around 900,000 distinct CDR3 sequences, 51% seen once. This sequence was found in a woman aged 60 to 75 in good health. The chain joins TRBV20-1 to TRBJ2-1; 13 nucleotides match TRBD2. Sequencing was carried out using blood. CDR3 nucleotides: TGCAGTGCTAGGGGACTAGCGGGGCACAATGAGCAGTTCTTC. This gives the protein CSARGLAGHNEQFF.